One T cell receptor beta chain is described in this entry. What it binds is unknown. These data originate in a study of cytomegalovirus exposure and HLA in healthy donors. The CDR3 is 16 amino acids. The germline V gene encodes CDR1 LGHNA and CDR2 YNFKEQ. Trimming pared 1 base from V and 9 bases from J, leaving 16 bases between. Study-wide results and limits: Segments of the TCR beta V type were, in most cases, productive about 87% or about 30% of the time in an earlier analysis. Using the classifier, cytomegalovirus status was reportedly diagnosed with high specificity and sensitivity. Highly shared sequence variants in one cluster were likely a sequencing artifact.

It was with 60 Vbeta and 13 Jbeta primers that the PCR ran. Clones were sequenced by immunoSEQ multiplex PCR, and TCRdb holds only the in-frame ones, with some missing. The repertoire holds about 180,000 clones, with approximately 80% as singletons. Sequencing was carried out using PBMCs. This TCR derives from a man between 25 and 39 years old in good health and CMV-seronegative. J is TRBJ1-6 and V is TRBV4-2; tentatively, D is TRBD1 (5 bases). The DNA for the CDR3 is TGTGCCAGCAGCCAAGGGCCCGGGGGGATAGTTTCACCCCTCCACTTT. The encoded protein is CASSQGPGGIVSPLHF.